Reported below is one T cell receptor beta chain. Its cognate antigen is unknown. The data belong to a study of shared clonotypes between healthy human individuals. General study results and limits: Only blood underwent sampling, and tissue repertoires likely differ.

The run depth of the assay was deep. Some clones are missing from TCRdb's copy, which holds only in-frame ones; the method was immunoSEQ multiplex PCR. The sample records a few million clones, roughly nine tenths being singletons. Trimming stripped 1 base from V and 0 bases from J, with 10 bases between. The CDR3 totals 15 residues. CDR1 SGHAT and CDR2 FQNNGV come from the germline V gene. The healthy adult donors were HIV-negative and reported no recent acute infections or vaccinations. Each donor was a Caucasian adult residing in Nashville, Tennessee. Sequencing input: naive CD4+ T cells sorted from blood. Noted subset: CD45RA+ positively selected. The chain uses TRBV11-2 and TRBJ2-7; D gene uncertain. This clonotype was sampled from a young man in good health. The CDR3 DNA follows: TGTGCCAGCAGCTTAGTGCACCAGCTCTCCTACGAGCAGTACTTC. It codes for CASSLVHQLSYEQYF.